This TCR beta chain was identified in a study of glioma-infiltrating T cells after dendritic cell vaccination. Using immunoSEQ multiplex PCR, the repertoire was profiled, and TCRdb retains in-frame clones only, with some absent. Of over 90,000 clones in the sample, roughly 76% were seen once. The length of the CDR3 is 13 residues. The V gene's germline CDR1 is LNHDA and CDR2 SQIVND (reference sequence). The trim removed 7 bases at V and 8 bases at J, leaving 7 bases unmatched. This TCR came from a human donor with glioblastoma. The gene calls are TRBV19 and TRBJ1-5; 8 positions agree with TRBD1. The sequencing here drew on blood, taken before dendritic cell vaccination. This CDR3 is CASTSQGGKPQHF. The CDR3 bases are TGTGCCAGTACCTCACAGGGGGGCAAGCCCCAGCATTTT.